This TCR beta chain is from a study of blood T cell repertoires in COVID-19. Study as a whole: T cells, B-cell-depleted T cells, or PBMCs provided the cDNA or gDNA that served as material.

As processed by the authors: Reference gene primer amplification yielded estimated nucleated cell counts. Generated by immunoSEQ multiplex PCR, the TCRdb table keeps only in-frame clones and is missing some. The V and J calls and clone size come from that table; D and trimming were worked out from the DNA. The table lists 200,000 to 250,000 clones, about 90% of them singletons. Participant reports of clinical history set cohort assignment. Within the 2 weeks before study entry, each person in the exposed group met a COVID-19 case. Trimming cost V 2 bases and J 3 bases, with 5 bases left between them. Germline V gene lookup returns CDR1 DFQATT and CDR2 SNEGSKA (reference sequence). The CDR3 totals 11 residues.

This chain uses TRBV20-1 with TRBJ2-7; D remains unclear. Sequenced: PBMCs or T cells enriched from blood (not recorded which). This TCR came from a woman in her 30s who had been exposed to COVID-19. The CDR3: CSARLGYEQYF. The CDR3 coding sequence is TGCAGTGCTAGACTAGGCTACGAGCAGTACTTC.